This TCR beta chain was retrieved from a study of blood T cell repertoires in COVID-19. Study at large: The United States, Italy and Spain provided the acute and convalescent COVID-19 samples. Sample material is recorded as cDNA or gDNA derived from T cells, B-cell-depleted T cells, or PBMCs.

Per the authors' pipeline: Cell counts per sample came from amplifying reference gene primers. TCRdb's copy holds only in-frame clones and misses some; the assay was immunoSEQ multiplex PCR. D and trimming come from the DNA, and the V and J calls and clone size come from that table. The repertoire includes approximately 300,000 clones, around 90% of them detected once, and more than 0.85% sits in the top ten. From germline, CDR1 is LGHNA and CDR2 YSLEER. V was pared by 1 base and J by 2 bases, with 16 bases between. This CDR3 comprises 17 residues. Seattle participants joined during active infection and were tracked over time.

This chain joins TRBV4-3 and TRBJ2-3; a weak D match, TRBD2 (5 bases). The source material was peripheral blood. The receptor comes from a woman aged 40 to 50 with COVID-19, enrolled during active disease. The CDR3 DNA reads TGCGCCAGCAGCCAAGTAGGCGCTAGCCGATACACAGATACGCAGTATTTT. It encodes CASSQVGASRYTDTQYF.